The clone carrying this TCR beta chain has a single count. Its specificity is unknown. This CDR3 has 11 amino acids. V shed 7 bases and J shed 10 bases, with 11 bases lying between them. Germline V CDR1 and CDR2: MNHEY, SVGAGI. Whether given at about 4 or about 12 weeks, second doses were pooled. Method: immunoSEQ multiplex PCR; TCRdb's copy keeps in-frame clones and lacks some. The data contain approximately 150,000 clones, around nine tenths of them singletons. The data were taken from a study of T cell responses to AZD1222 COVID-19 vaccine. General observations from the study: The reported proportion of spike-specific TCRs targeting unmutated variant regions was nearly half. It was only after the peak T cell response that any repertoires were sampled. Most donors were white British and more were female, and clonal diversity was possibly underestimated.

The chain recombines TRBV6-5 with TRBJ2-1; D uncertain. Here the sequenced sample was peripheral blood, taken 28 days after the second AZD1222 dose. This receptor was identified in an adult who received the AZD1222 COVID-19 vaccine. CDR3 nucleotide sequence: TGTGCCAGCATCATCGCAAGAGAGCAGTTCTTC. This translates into CASIIAREQFF.